Sequencing of this T cell receptor beta chain was carried out in a study of CD8 T cells in Susac syndrome. CDR1 SGDLS and CDR2 YYNGEE come from the germline V gene. V was clipped by 5 bases and J by 6 bases, with 15 bases between them. This CDR3 is built from 13 residues. While serving as controls, healthy donors were matched for age and sex. TEMRA cells were FACS-enriched, and CD8+ and CD4+ T cells were isolated negatively. Random hexamers were used to reverse transcribe the RNA input (about 0.45 to 1 ug). By means of immunoSEQ multiplex PCR, TCR beta CDR3 spanning 54 Vbeta and 13 Jbeta underwent amplification. Each CDR3 protein is one row after TCRdb ran MiXCR on the immunoSEQ multiplex PCR reads. The sample holds approximately 70,000 distinct CDR3 sequences, approximately 95% seen once.

The chain couples TRBV9 to TRBJ2-7, with D tentatively TRBD1 or TRBD2 (6 bases each). The clonotype was recovered from a human donor in good health. The sample consisted of CD8+ T cells from PBMCs. Written as DNA, the CDR3 is TGTGCCAGCAGTCTGGGGGGCCCCAGCGAGCAGTACTTC. This encodes CASSLGGPSEQYF. The entire variable domain, with the rest obtained from reference TRBV9 and TRBJ2-7, is as follows: DSGVTQTPKHLITATGQRVTLRCSPRSGDLSVYWYQQSLDQGLQFLIQYYNGEERAKGNILERFSAQQFPDLHSELNLSSLELGDSALYFCASSLGGPSEQYFGPGTRLTVT.